The source of this T cell receptor (beta chain) is a study of spatial heterogeneity in lung cancer. Study at large: Each time, sequencing found more beta-chain sequences than alpha-chain sequences. The library had UMIs, and each TCR and UMI pair averaged more than ten raw reads. Findings of the study overall: At tumor resection, ubiquitous expanded TCRs were detected in blood more often than later.

The V gene's germline CDR1 is MNHEY and CDR2 SVGEGT. V was shortened by 7 bases and J by 3 bases, with 12 bases between the two germline ends. CDR3 length: 13 residues. TCRdb itself ran the 5' RACE reads through MiXCR, one entry per CDR3 protein. The data show about 47,000 distinct CDR3 sequences, 10% to 15% seen once. As for time point: sample taken at primary tumor resection. Unsorted whole RNA of tumor, nontumor lung or frozen PBMC was sequenced. Donation came from about 72 patients with untreated early-stage non-small cell lung cancer. The table lists this clonotype with a few counts. No antigen is known for it.

This sequence originates from a female donor with early-stage non-small cell lung cancer. The specimen comprised PBMCs, sampled at surgery. The gene calls are TRBV6-2 or TRBV6-3 and TRBJ1-1, with D possibly TRBD1 on 5 matching bases. CDR3 sequence: CASTVGTYTEAFF. The DNA of the CDR3 is TGTGCCAGCACCGTGGGGACTTACACTGAAGCTTTCTTT.